This T cell receptor beta chain was documented in a study of OX40 agonist ivuxolimab in advanced cancers. Overall study: Ivuxolimab, an antibody acting as an agonist of OX40 (CD134), was used to treat patients. Intravenous ivuxolimab was administered to patients every 2 weeks at 0.01 to 10 mg/kg.

The method was immunoSEQ multiplex PCR; TCRdb's version includes in-frame clones alone and lacks a portion of them. The sample gives approximately 70,000 clones, roughly 80% of which show up once; 5.5% to 8.5% is in the top ten. This clone was observed a single time. The antigen is undetermined. Whole-study findings and limits: Expanded clones were, on average, more numerous in CD8+ T cells than in CD4+. Also present in some nonresponders was a low level of normalized T-cell clonal expansion.

Trimming stripped 2 bases from V and 0 bases from J, with 3 bases between. This CDR3 region has 13 residues. Germline-derived CDR1 and CDR2 are SGHAT and FQNNGV. This sequence joins TRBV11-2 and TRBJ2-3; D gene uncertain. The TCR was taken from an adult with an advanced solid tumor such as melanoma, head and neck, liver or kidney cancer. The specimen comprised CD4+ or CD8+ T cells sorted from blood, sampled in a trial of the OX40 agonist ivuxolimab. The CDR3 nucleotides read TGTGCCAGCAGCTTAACTAGCACAGATACGCAGTATTTT. Translation: CASSLTSTDTQYF.